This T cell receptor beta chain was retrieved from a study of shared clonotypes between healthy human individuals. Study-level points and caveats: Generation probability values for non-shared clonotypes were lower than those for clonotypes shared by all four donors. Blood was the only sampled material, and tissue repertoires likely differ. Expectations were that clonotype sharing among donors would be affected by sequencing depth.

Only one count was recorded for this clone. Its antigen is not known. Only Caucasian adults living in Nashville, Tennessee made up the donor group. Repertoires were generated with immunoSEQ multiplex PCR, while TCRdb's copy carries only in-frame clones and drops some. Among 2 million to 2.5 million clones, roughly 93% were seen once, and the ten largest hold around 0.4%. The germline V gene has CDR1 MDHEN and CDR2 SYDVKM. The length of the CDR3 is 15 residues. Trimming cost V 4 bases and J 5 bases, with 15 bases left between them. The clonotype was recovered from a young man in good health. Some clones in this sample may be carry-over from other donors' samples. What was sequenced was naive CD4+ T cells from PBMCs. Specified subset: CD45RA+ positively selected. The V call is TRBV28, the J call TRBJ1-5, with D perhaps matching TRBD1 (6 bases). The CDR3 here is CASSSDSGGYQPQHF. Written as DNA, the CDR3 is TGTGCCAGCAGTTCAGACAGTGGGGGCTATCAGCCCCAGCATTTT.